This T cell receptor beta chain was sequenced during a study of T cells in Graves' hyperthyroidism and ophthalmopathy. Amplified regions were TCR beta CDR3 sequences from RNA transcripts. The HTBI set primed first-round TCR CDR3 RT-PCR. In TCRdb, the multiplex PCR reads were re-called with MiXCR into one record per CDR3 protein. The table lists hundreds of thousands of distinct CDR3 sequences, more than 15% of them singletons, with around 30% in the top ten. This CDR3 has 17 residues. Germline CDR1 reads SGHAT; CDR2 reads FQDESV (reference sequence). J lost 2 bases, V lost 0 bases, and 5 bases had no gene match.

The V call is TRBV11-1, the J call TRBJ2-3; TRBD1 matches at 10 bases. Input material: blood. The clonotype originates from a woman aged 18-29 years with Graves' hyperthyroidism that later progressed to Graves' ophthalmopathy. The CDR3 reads CASSLAGTGAFTDTQYF. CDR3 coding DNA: TGTGCCAGCAGCTTAGCGGGGACAGGGGCTTTCACAGATACGCAGTATTTT.